The 15 T cell receptor beta chains given below trace back to one sample, sequenced in a study of graft-versus-host responses after intestinal transplantation. Antigen specificity for these receptors is unknown. Libraries were prepared by immunoSEQ multiplex PCR; TCRdb keeps only in-frame clonotypes and omits some of them. There are roughly 97,000 clones in the sample; roughly nine tenths occur only once, and roughly 0.2% lies in the top ten. Sequenced material: unstimulated CD4+ T cells sorted from spleen or lymph node cells, taken before transplant. These receptors were taken from a human donor who was the organ donor for an intestinal transplant.

The rearrangement joins TRBV28 to TRBJ1-6; possible D gene TRBD1, 5 bases. V was shortened by 3 bases and J by 9 bases, with 9 bases between the two germline ends. Germline CDR1 reads MDHEN; CDR2 reads SYDVKM. This CDR3 comprises 13 residues. CDR3 sequence: CASSFRGSSPLHF. The CDR3 region has the DNA TGTGCCAGCAGTTTTAGGGGAAGTTCACCCCTCCACTTT.

The chain combines TRBV14 with TRBJ1-2; the D is unclear. Trimming left V 0 bases short and J 8 bases short, with 10 bases between. CDR1 and CDR2 from the germline V gene are SGHDN and FVKESK. The length of the CDR3 is 13 residues. The CDR3 protein is CASSQEVIGGYTF. The CDR3 bases are TGTGCCAGCAGCCAAGAGGTCATCGGGGGCTACACCTTC.

The rearrangement links TRBV18 to TRBJ1-2; no clear D gene. The CDR3 covers 13 residues. Germline assignment: CDR1 KGHSH and CDR2 LQKENI. Trimming cost V 5 bases and J 8 bases, with 15 bases left between them. DNA for the CDR3: TGTGCCAGCTCATCAAACGGGGTGGGAGGCTACACCTTC. Its translation is CASSSNGVGGYTF.

The chain couples TRBV4-3 to TRBJ1-2, with 11 bases that match TRBD1. This CDR3 has 16 amino acids. The germline V gene has CDR1 LGHNA and CDR2 YSLEER. Unmatched junction bases numbered 9, after V lost 4 bases and J lost 5 bases. The CDR3 reads CASSRDPRDRGYGYTF. DNA of the CDR3: TGCGCCAGCAGCCGAGACCCGCGGGACAGGGGGTATGGCTACACCTTC.

The rearrangement uses TRBV5-4 and TRBJ1-6; 8 nucleotides line up with TRBD1. The J segment lost 7 bases and the V segment lost 0 bases, leaving 3 bases of the junction unmatched. The CDR3 has 15 amino acids. Germline V gene sequence: CDR1 SGHNT, CDR2 YYREEE (reference sequence). CDR3 amino acids: CASSLGDRPNSPLHF. CDR3 sequence (DNA): TGTGCCAGCAGCTTGGGGGACAGGCCCAATTCACCCCTCCACTTT.

This chain connects TRBV4-2 to TRBJ2-3, with TRBD2 identical over 8 bases. V gave up 10 bases and J gave up 3 bases; unmatched junction bases: 15. The length of the CDR3 is 16 residues. CDR1 is LGHNA, CDR2 YNFKEQ, per germline. The CDR3 coding sequence is TGTGCCACCCAGAGAGACGGGGGGGCTTTGACAGATACGCAGTATTTT. Its protein is CATQRDGGALTDTQYF.

The V gene is TRBV7-3, the J gene TRBJ2-3; D might be TRBD1 (5 bases). Trimming pared 4 bases from V and 5 bases from J, leaving 13 bases between. CDR1 and CDR2 (germline): SGHTA, FQGTGA. CDR3 length: 14 amino acids. The CDR3 bases are TGTGCCAGCAGCTCCTCGACAGCAGGAGATACGCAGTATTTT. This codes for CASSSSTAGDTQYF. Using reference TRBV7-3 and TRBJ2-3 for the parts outside the CDR3, the full variable domain is GAGVSQTPSNKVTEKGKYVELRCDPISGHTALYWYRQSLGQGPEFLIYFQGTGAADDSGLPNDRFFAVRPEGSVSTLKIQRTERGDSAVYLCASSSSTAGDTQYFGPGTRLTVL.

The chain carries TRBV7-9 and TRBJ1-2; possible D gene TRBD1, 5 bases. The CDR3 is 13 amino acids. In germline, CDR1 is SEHNR, CDR2 FQNEAQ (reference sequence). V lost 5 bases, J lost 6 bases, and 13 bases lay in between. The CDR3 loop reads CASSLRVTDGYTF. Written as DNA, the CDR3 is TGTGCCAGCAGCCTCAGGGTAACTGATGGCTACACCTTC. The full variable domain, its missing parts supplied by reference TRBV7-9 and TRBJ1-2, is DTGVSQNPRHKITKRGQNVTFRCDPISEHNRLYWYRQTLGQGPEFLTYFQNEAQLEKSRLLSDRFSAERPKGSFSTLEIQRTEQGDSAMYLCASSLRVTDGYTFGSGTRLTVV.

V gene TRBV29-1 combines with J gene TRBJ1-1, with 8 bases lining up with TRBD1. The V gene end was trimmed by 4 bases and the J gene end by 0 bases; junction bases not matched to a gene: 4. From germline, CDR1 is SQVTM and CDR2 ANQGSEA. The CDR3 runs to 14 residues. The CDR3 nucleotides are TGCAGCGTTGCATTGACAGGGGTGAACACTGAAGCTTTCTTT. Amino acid sequence: CSVALTGVNTEAFF.

The genes are TRBV6-1 and TRBJ2-7, with 10 positions matching TRBD2. The germline CDR1 and CDR2 sequences are MNHNS and SASEGT. This CDR3 region has 13 residues. Trimming took 6 bases from V and 4 from J; bases not matched to a gene: 3. The CDR3 here is CASSRTSGYEQYF. The CDR3 bases are TGTGCCAGCAGCCGGACTAGCGGTTACGAGCAGTACTTC.

J is TRBJ1-6 and V is TRBV5-1; tentative D call: TRBD1 (6 bases). V gave up 4 bases and J gave up 7 bases, with 9 bases separating them. The CDR3 is made up of 13 amino acids. Germline lookup yields CDR1 SGHRS and CDR2 YFSETQ. The CDR3 DNA sequence: TGCGCCAGCAGCAACAGGGACAATTCACCCCTCCACTTT. It is translated as CASSNRDNSPLHF.

V is TRBV5-1 and J is TRBJ2-5, with D unclear. This CDR3 has 13 residues. The V and J ends lost 4 bases and 4 bases respectively, with 11 bases between them. Germline V gene data show CDR1 as SGHRS and CDR2 as YFSETQ. The CDR3 here is CASSLGRSETQYF. The DNA of the CDR3 is TGCGCCAGCAGCCTGGGCAGGTCAGAGACCCAGTACTTC.

This clone was observed a single time. This chain joins TRBV7-2 and TRBJ2-1, with TRBD2 matching over 7 bases. The CDR3 covers 16 residues. Germline V gene data show CDR1 as SGHTA and CDR2 as FQGNSA. Trimming took 0 bases from V and 2 from J; bases not matched to a gene: 4. The chain's CDR3 is CASSLAGGVTYNEQFF. The CDR3 region has the DNA TGTGCCAGCAGCTTAGCGGGAGGGGTCACCTACAATGAGCAGTTCTTC.

The V call is TRBV2, the J call TRBJ2-2; TRBD1 aligns across 7 bases. The junction had 5 bases not matched to a gene; V was cut back by 3 bases and J by 4 bases. Germline V CDR1 and CDR2: SNHLY, FYNNEI. This CDR3 is built from 15 residues. This chain's CDR3 is CASSDVRGPTGELFF. CDR3 DNA: TGTGCCAGCAGTGATGTGAGGGGGCCCACCGGGGAGCTGTTTTTT.

The chain recombines TRBV7-9 with TRBJ2-3; D may be TRBD2 (7 bases). V was trimmed by 5 bases and J by 1 base, leaving 19 bases between them. CDR3 length: 17 residues. Germline V gene data show CDR1 as SEHNR and CDR2 as FQNEAQ (reference sequence). The CDR3 spells CASSLGGGRYGTDTQYF. Here the CDR3 DNA reads TGTGCCAGCAGCCTTGGGGGGGGGCGGTACGGCACAGATACGCAGTATTTT.